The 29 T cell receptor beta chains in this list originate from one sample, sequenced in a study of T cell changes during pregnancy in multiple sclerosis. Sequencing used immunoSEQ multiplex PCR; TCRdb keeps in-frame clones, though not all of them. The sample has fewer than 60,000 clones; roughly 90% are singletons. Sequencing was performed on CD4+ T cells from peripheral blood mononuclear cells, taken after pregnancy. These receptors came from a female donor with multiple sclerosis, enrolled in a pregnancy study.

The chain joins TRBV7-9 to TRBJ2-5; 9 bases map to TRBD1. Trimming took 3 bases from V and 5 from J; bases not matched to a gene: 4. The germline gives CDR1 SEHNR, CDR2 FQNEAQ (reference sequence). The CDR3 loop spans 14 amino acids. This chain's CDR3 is CASSLTGGGETQYF. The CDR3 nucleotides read TGTGCCAGCAGCTTGACAGGGGGTGGCGAGACCCAGTACTTC.

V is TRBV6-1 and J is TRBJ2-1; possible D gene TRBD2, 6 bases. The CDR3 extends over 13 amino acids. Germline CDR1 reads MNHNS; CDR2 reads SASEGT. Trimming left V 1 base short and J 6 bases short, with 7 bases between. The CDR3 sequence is CASSEVGGNEQFF. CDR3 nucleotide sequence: TGTGCCAGCAGTGAAGTGGGGGGCAATGAGCAGTTCTTC.

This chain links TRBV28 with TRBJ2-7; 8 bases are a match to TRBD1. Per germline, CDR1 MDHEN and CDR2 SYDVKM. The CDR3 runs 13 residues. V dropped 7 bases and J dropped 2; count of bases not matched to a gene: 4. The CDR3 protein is CASTGQDTYEQYF. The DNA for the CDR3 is TGTGCCAGCACGGGACAGGATACCTACGAGCAGTACTTC.

This chain's CDR3 is CASRKNRGTGGEKLFF. CDR3 coding DNA: TGTGCCAGCAGGAAAAACCGGGGGACAGGGGGTGAAAAACTGTTTTTT. This rearrangement joins TRBV21-1 to TRBJ1-4; no DNA check was done on the table's D call, TRBD1. TRBV21-1 is shown as a pseudogene. The CDR3 extends over 16 amino acids.

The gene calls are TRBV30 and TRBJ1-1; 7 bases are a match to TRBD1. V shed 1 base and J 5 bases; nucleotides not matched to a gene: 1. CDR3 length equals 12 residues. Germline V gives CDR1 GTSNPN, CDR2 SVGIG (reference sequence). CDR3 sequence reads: CAWSGQGTEAFF. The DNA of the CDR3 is TGTGCCTGGAGTGGACAGGGAACTGAAGCTTTCTTT.

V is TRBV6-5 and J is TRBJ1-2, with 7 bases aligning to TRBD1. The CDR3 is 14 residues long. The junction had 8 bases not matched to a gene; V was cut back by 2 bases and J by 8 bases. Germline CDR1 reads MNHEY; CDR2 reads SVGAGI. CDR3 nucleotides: TGTGCCAGCAGTTACCGCTCACGACAGGGCGGCTACACCTTC. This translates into CASSYRSRQGGYTF.

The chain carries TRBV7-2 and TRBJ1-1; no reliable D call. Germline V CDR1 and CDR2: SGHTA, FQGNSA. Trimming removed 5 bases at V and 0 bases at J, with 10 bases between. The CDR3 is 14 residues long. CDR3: CASSVRRVNTEAFF. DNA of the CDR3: TGTGCCAGCAGCGTTCGGAGGGTGAACACTGAAGCTTTCTTT.

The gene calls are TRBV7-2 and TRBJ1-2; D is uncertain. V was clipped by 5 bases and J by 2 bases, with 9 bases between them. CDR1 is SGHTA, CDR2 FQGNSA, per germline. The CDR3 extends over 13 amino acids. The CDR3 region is CASSHTVNYGYTF. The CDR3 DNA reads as TGTGCCAGCAGCCATACAGTAAACTATGGCTACACCTTC.

Here the CDR3 DNA reads TGTGCCAGCAGCCCGCATGGTCTGAGGTATAAACTGTTTTTT. This codes for CASSPHGLRYKLFF. The chain is built from TRBV6-5 and TRBJ1-4; D not resolved. In germline, CDR1 is MNHEY, CDR2 SVGAGI. CDR3 length equals 14 residues. V was shortened by 6 bases and J by 11 bases, with 19 bases between the two germline ends.

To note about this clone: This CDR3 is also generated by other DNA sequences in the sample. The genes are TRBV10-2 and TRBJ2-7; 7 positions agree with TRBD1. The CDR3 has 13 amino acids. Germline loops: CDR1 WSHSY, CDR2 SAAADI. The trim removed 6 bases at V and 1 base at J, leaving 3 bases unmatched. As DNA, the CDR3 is TGCGCCAGCAGGGACAGGCCGTCCTACGAGCAGTACTTC. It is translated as CASRDRPSYEQYF.

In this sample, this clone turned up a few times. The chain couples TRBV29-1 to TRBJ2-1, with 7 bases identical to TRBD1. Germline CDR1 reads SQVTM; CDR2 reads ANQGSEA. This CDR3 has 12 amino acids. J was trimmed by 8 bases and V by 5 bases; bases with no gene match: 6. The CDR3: CSVTGQAHEQFF. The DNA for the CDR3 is TGCAGCGTTACCGGACAGGCCCATGAGCAGTTCTTC.

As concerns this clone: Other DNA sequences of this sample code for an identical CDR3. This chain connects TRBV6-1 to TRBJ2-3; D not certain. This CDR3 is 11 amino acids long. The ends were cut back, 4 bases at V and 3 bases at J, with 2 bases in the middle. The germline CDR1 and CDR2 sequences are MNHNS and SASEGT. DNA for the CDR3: TGTGCCAGCAGTGCAACAGATACGCAGTATTTT. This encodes CASSATDTQYF.

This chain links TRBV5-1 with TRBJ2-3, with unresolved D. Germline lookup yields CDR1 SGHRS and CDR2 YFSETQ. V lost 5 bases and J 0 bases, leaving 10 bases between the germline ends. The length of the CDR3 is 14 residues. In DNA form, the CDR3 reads TGCGCCAGCAGGATGGCCATAAGCACAGATACGCAGTATTTT. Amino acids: CASRMAISTDTQYF.

CDR3 sequence reads: CASSEATGMRGAFF. The CDR3 DNA reads TGTGCCAGCAGTGAAGCCACAGGGATGCGAGGAGCTTTCTTT. The J gene is TRBJ1-1, the V gene TRBV6-1, with D tentatively TRBD1 (6 bases). The germline gives CDR1 MNHNS, CDR2 SASEGT. V lost 0 bases to trimming and J lost 10 bases, with 15 bases between them. The CDR3 loop spans 14 amino acids.

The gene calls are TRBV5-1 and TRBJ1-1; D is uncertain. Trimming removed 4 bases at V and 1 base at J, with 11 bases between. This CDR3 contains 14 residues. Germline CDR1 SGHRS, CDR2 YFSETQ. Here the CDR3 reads CASSKPPGNTEAFF. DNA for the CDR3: TGCGCCAGCAGCAAACCGCCGGGGAACACTGAAGCTTTCTTT.

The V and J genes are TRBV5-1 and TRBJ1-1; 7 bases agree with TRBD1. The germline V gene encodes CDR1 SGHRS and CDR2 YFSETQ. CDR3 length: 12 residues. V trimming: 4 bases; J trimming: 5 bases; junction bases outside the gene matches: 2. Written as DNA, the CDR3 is TGCGCCAGCAGCATGGGACAGACTGAAGCTTTCTTT. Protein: CASSMGQTEAFF.

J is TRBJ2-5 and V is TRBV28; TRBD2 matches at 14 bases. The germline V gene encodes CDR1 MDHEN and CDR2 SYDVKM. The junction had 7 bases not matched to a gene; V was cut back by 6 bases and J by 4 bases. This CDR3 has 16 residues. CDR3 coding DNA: TGTGCCAGCAGCCCGGGACTAGCGGGAGCAGCAGAGACCCAGTACTTC. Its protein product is CASSPGLAGAAETQYF.

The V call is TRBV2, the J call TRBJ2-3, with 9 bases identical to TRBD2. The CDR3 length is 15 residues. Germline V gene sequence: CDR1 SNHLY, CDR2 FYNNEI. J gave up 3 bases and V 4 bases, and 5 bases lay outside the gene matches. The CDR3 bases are TGTGCCAGCAGTGGGGGTAGCGGGGGAACAGATACGCAGTATTTT. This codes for CASSGGSGGTDTQYF.

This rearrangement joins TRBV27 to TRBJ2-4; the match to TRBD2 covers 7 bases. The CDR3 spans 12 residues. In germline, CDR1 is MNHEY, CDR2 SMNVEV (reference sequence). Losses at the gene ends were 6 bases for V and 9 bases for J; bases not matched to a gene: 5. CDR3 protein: CASRSPGGIQYF. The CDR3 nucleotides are TGTGCCAGCAGGTCCCCGGGGGGCATTCAGTACTTC.

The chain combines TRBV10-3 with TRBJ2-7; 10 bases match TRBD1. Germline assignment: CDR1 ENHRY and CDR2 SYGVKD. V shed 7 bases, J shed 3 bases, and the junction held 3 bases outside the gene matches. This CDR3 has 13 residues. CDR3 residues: CAIKGQGLYEQYF. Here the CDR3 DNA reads TGTGCCATCAAGGGACAGGGGCTCTACGAGCAGTACTTC.

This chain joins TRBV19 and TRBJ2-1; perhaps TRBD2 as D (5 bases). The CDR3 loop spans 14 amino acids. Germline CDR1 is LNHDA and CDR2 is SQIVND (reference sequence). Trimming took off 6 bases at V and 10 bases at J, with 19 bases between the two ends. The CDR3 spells CASSDEGRRGEQFF. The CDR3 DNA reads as TGTGCCAGTAGCGACGAGGGTAGAAGAGGCGAGCAGTTCTTC.

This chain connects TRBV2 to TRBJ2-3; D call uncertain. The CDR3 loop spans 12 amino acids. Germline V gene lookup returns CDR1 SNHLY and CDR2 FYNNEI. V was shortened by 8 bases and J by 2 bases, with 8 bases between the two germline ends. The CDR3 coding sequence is TGTGCCAGCCACCTATACACAGATACGCAGTATTTT. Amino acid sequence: CASHLYTDTQYF. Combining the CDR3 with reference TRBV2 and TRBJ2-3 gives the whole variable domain EPEVTQTPSHQVTQMGQEVILRCVPISNHLYFYWYRQILGQKVEFLVSFYNNEISEKSEIFDDQFSVERPDGSNFTLKIRSTKLEDSAMYFCASHLYTDTQYFGPGTRLTVL.

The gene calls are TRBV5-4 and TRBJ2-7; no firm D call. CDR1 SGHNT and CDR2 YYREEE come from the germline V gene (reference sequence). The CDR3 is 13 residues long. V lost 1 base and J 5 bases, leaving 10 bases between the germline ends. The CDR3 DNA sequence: TGTGCCAGCAGCTTGCCCCTAAACCACGAGCAGTACTTC. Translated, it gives CASSLPLNHEQYF.

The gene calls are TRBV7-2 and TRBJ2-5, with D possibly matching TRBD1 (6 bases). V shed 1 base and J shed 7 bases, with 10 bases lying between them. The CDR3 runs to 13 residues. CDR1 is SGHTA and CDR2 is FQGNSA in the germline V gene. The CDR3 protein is CASSLEDRTTQYF. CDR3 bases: TGTGCCAGCAGCTTAGAAGACAGGACGACCCAGTACTTC.

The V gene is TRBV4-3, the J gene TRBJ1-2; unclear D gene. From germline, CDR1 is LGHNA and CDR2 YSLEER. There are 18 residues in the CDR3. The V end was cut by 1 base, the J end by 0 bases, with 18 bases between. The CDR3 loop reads CASSQASFSPTTNYGYTF. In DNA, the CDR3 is TGCGCCAGCAGCCAAGCTTCGTTTAGCCCTACTACTAACTATGGCTACACCTTC.

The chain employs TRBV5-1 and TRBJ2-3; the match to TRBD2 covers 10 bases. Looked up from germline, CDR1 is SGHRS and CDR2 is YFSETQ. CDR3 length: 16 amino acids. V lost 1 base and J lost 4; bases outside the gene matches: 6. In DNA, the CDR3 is TGCGCCAGCAGCTTGATGCCTAGCGGGAGTTCAGATACGCAGTATTTT. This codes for CASSLMPSGSSDTQYF.

Here the CDR3 reads CSALYNEQFF. In DNA, the CDR3 is TGCAGTGCTCTATACAATGAGCAGTTCTTC. The chain combines TRBV20-1 with TRBJ2-1, with no clear D. V dropped 5 bases and J dropped 4 bases, with 3 bases sitting between them. The CDR3 is 10 residues long. Per germline, CDR1 DFQATT and CDR2 SNEGSKA (reference sequence).

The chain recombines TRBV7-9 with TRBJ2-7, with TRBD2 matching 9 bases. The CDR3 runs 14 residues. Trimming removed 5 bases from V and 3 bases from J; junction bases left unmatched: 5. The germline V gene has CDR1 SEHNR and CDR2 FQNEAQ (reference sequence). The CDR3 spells CASSTPSGNYEQYF. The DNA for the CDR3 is TGTGCCAGCAGCACACCTAGCGGGAACTACGAGCAGTACTTC.

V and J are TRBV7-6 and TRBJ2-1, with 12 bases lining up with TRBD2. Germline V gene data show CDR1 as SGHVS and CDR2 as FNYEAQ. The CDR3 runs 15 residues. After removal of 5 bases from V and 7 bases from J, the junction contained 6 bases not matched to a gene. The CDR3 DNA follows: TGTGCCAGCAGCGTTACTAGCGGGAGGATGAATGAGCAGTTCTTC. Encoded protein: CASSVTSGRMNEQFF.